This TCR beta chain was retrieved from a study of regulatory T cells in long-lasting Graves disease. Study-wide background: Persistent Graves' disease required over 5 years of antithyroid drugs and positive TSH receptor antibodies. Study results and caveats: Public clonotype sharing was higher in persistent than newly diagnosed patients. Those with persistent Graves' had less TCR diversity than newly diagnosed patients.

This CDR3 is built from 16 residues. The V and J ends lost 2 bases and 0 bases, in that order; junction bases with no gene match: 4. Germline CDR1 MDHEN, CDR2 SYDVKM. Time point indicated: persistent/refractory GD, antithyroid drugs over 5 years with positive TRAb. From PBMCs, RNA was extracted and then used to make the TCR library. The diagnosis of Graves' disease used American Thyroid Association guidelines. With iRepertoire HTBI primers and Arm-PCR of CDR3 regions, TCR beta libraries were built. TCRdb reprocessed the multiplex PCR reads with MiXCR, giving one entry per CDR3 protein. Of 360,000 or so distinct CDR3 sequences in the sample, less than 30% were seen once. This clonotype was seen more than once but under ten times. Its specificity is unknown.

V usage is TRBV28 and J usage is TRBJ1-5, with 7 bases identical to TRBD1. The sample in question was peripheral blood mononuclear cells (PBMCs), obtained when the disease was refractory, from a patient treated with antithyroid drugs. The sequence came from a middle-aged woman with Graves disease. CDR3 residues: CASSLDRVLSNQPQHF. CDR3 DNA sequence: TGTGCCAGCAGTTTAGACAGGGTCCTTAGCAATCAGCCCCAGCATTTT.